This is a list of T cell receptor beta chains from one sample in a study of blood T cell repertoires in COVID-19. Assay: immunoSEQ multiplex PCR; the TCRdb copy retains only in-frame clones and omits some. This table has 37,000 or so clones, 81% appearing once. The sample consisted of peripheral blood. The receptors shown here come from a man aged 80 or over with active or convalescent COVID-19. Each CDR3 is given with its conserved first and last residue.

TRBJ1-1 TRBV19 CASSARQRTILF
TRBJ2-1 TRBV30 CAWSALGGTNNEQFF
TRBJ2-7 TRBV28 CASRHSRDLFYEQYF
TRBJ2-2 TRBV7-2 CASSLAGGINTGELFF
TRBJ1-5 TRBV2 CASRQGTSNQPQHF
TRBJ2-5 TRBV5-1 CASSVGTSQETQYF
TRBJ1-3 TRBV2 CASILRANSGNTIYF
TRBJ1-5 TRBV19 CASSEVHGTYSNQPQHF
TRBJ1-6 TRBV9 CASSVGPGSNSPLHF
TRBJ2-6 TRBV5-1 CASSSPDGREVSGANVLTF
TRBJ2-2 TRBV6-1 CASSESRRGLNTGELFF
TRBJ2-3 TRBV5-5 CASSLLAGQTDTQYF
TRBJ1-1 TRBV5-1 CASMREPGANTEAFF
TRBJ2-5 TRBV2 CASSPEPGVRETQYF
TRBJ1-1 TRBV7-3 CASSLTLQGEAFF
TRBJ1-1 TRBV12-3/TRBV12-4 CASSAQGVSEAFF
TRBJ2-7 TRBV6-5 CASSSGTREYF
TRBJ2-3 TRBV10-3 CAISESILATDTQYF
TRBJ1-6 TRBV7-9 CASSRRTGPSDNSPLHF
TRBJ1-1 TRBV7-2 CASSLGQGFAEAFF
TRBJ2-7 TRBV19 CASNRGSGPYEQYF
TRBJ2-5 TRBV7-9 CASSLGQHLQETQYF
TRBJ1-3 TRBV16 CASSQTTVGNTIYF
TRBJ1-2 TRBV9 CASSPGGIQGYGYTF
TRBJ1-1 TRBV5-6 CASSLFSGETGGTEAFF
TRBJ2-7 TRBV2 CASRDRGYEQYF
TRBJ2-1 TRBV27 CASSPTADRNSYNEQFF
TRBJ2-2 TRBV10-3 CAIGPGQTGELFF
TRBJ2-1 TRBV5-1 CASSPDRAYNEQFF
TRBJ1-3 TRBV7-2 CASSLAPGTGEGNTIYF
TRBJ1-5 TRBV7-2 CASRRQGSNQPQHF
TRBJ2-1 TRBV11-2 CASSLASGTANEQFF
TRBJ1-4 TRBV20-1 CSASPPGGATNEKLFF
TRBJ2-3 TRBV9 CASSMGTAQRDTQYF
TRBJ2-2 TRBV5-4 CASSLDRGEGDTGELFF
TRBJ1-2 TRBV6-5 CASSRDKEMGGYTF
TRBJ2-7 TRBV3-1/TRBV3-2 CASSQAGTATYEQYF
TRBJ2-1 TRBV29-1 CSVDSGGEQFF
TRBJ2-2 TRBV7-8 CASSRRGSSGELFF
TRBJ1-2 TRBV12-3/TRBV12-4 CASSLPEGYGYTF
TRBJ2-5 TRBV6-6 CASSYTTSGAQETQYF
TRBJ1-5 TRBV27 CASSLRGTNQPQHF
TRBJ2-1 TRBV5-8 CASSLTSARREQFF
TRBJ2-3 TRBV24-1 CATRDRALDTQYF
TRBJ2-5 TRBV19 CASSIEALRTGGETQYF
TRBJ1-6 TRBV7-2 CASSFDRGASPLHF
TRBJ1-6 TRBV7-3 CASSLTGQSNSPLHF
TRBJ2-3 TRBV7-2 CASSGKLAGSDTQYF
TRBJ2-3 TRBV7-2 CASSPEHLWDTQYF
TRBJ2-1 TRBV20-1 CSASRGPNEQFF
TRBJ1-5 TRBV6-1 CASSEAPGSLGAQHF